This T cell receptor (beta chain) comes out of a study of blood T cell repertoires in COVID-19. TCRdb keeps only in-frame clones here, not all; method: immunoSEQ multiplex PCR. The sample lists under 150,000 clones; approximately 84% were seen once. This CDR3 spans 16 amino acids. Trimming removed 4 bases from V and 3 bases from J; junction bases left unmatched: 9. Germline V gene data show CDR1 as SGHRS and CDR2 as YFSETQ. Sequencing input: peripheral blood. The chain carries TRBV5-1 and TRBJ2-5; 10 positions match TRBD2. This receptor was identified in a human donor in a cohort sampled during active COVID-19. The CDR3 nucleotides read TGCGCCAGCAGCACGGGCCGGACTAGCGGAGAAGAGACCCAGTACTTC. Its translation is CASSTGRTSGEETQYF.